The entry below describes one T cell receptor beta chain. Its antigen is undetermined. Generated by immunoSEQ multiplex PCR, the TCRdb table keeps only in-frame clones and is missing some. The data contain tens of thousands of clones, nearly 90% of them seen just once; the ten biggest clones take up around 1.2%. The data are from a study of T cell responses to AZD1222 COVID-19 vaccine. Findings and caveats of the study: Two doses of AZD1222 preceded a rise in Spike-specific TCR breadth and depth. Among the donors, most were white British and more were female, and clonal diversity was possibly underestimated.

Germline CDR1 and CDR2: MNHNS and SASEGT. The CDR3 runs to 14 residues. The V end was cut by 3 bases, the J end by 3 bases, with 8 bases between. Source: peripheral blood, taken 28 days after the second AZD1222 dose. This receptor was obtained from an adult who received the AZD1222 COVID-19 vaccine. This rearrangement joins TRBV6-1 to TRBJ1-4; no clear D gene. The CDR3 protein is CASSEGSANEKLFF. CDR3 DNA: TGTGCCAGCAGTGAGGGGAGTGCTAATGAAAAACTGTTTTTT.